Following are 9 T cell receptor beta chains from one sample sequenced in a study of cytomegalovirus exposure and HLA in healthy donors. 60 Vbeta and 13 Jbeta primers were used in PCR. Repertoires were generated with immunoSEQ multiplex PCR, while TCRdb's copy carries only in-frame clones and drops some. The repertoire has about 160,000 clones, about 80% of them found once; the top ten carry roughly 4.4%. Specimen: PBMCs. These receptors all come from a man aged 25-45 years in good health and CMV-seronegative.

This chain joins TRBV10-3 and TRBJ2-1; D might be TRBD2 (5 bases). The CDR3 runs 17 residues. From germline, CDR1 is ENHRY and CDR2 SYGVKD. V was shortened by 0 bases and J by 2 bases, with 14 bases between the two germline ends. The CDR3 here is CAISESESSPPYNEQFF. The CDR3 nucleotides are TGTGCCATCAGTGAGTCAGAGTCTAGCCCCCCCTACAATGAGCAGTTCTTC.

J is TRBJ2-2 and V is TRBV7-3, with 7 positions matching TRBD2. V trimming: 5 bases; J trimming: 6 bases; junction bases outside the gene matches: 12. Germline V gene data show CDR1 as SGHTA and CDR2 as FQGTGA. CDR3 size: 16 residues. CDR3 sequence: CASSAGLLVSPGELFF. Here the CDR3 DNA reads TGTGCCAGCAGCGCGGGACTATTAGTTTCTCCCGGGGAGCTGTTTTTT.

The rearrangement joins TRBV6-1 to TRBJ2-3; D possibly corresponds to TRBD2 (5 bases). The CDR3 runs 15 residues. Germline-derived CDR1 and CDR2 are MNHNS and SASEGT. Between the trimmed V and J ends, which lost 4 bases and 0 bases, there was a span of 11 bases. CDR3 nucleotide sequence: TGTGCCAGCAGTGGAGAGGGAACTAGCACAGATACGCAGTATTTT. This sequence encodes CASSGEGTSTDTQYF.

The V gene is TRBV7-9, the J gene TRBJ1-5, with D maybe TRBD1 (6 bases). This CDR3 has 16 residues. The ends were cut back, 5 bases at V and 4 bases at J, with 18 bases in the middle. Germline CDR1 and CDR2: SEHNR and FQNEAQ (reference sequence). For the CDR3, the DNA is TGTGCCAGCAGCCCAACCGTTTCAACAGGGAATCAGCCCCAGCATTTT. Translation: CASSPTVSTGNQPQHF. Looking up the rest from reference TRBV7-9 and TRBJ1-5 gives the full variable domain: DTGVSQNPRHKITKRGQNVTFRCDPISEHNRLYWYRQTLGQGPEFLTYFQNEAQLEKSRLLSDRFSAERPKGSFSTLEIQRTEQGDSAMYLCASSPTVSTGNQPQHFGDGTRLSIL.

In this sample, this clone turned up once. The chain recombines TRBV29-1 with TRBJ2-1, with 9 bases fitting TRBD2. Germline lookup yields CDR1 SQVTM and CDR2 ANQGSEA. The CDR3 runs 10 residues. V lost 5 bases and J lost 12; bases outside the gene matches: 2. The chain's CDR3 is CSVLAGVQFF. The CDR3 region has the DNA TGCAGCGTTTTAGCGGGAGTGCAGTTCTTC.

The genes are TRBV5-1 and TRBJ2-7, with 8 bases aligning to TRBD1. The CDR3 runs 15 residues. J was trimmed by 9 bases and V by 2 bases; bases with no gene match: 13. CDR1 SGHRS and CDR2 YFSETQ come from the germline V gene. The CDR3 region is CASSFLGQGSTGQYF. The CDR3 DNA is TGCGCCAGCAGCTTCCTTGGACAGGGTTCTACGGGGCAGTACTTC.

V usage is TRBV5-1 and J usage is TRBJ2-3; TRBD2 matches 8 bases. Germline V gives CDR1 SGHRS, CDR2 YFSETQ. The ends lost 1 base at V and 2 bases at J; junction bases unmatched: 6. This CDR3 contains 16 residues. Written as DNA, the CDR3 is TGCGCCAGCAGCTTGACAATAGCGGGGCCCACAGATACGCAGTATTTT. As protein: CASSLTIAGPTDTQYF.

This clone was detected only a few times. The V and J genes are TRBV7-2 and TRBJ1-5; the D is unclear. The germline V gene has CDR1 SGHTA and CDR2 FQGNSA. This CDR3 region has 14 residues. V lost 4 bases to trimming and J lost 3 bases, with 10 bases between them. CDR3 bases: TGTGCCAGCAGCTCCCCGGACTACAATCAGCCCCAGCATTTT. The encoded protein is CASSSPDYNQPQHF.

J is TRBJ1-1 and V is TRBV6-6; D uncertain. Deletions cut 6 bases from V and 3 bases from J, with 5 bases between. CDR3 length: 11 amino acids. CDR1 and CDR2 (germline): MNHNY, SVGAGI (reference sequence). Here the CDR3 reads CASSADTEAFF. The DNA of the CDR3 is TGTGCCAGCAGCGCAGACACTGAAGCTTTCTTT.